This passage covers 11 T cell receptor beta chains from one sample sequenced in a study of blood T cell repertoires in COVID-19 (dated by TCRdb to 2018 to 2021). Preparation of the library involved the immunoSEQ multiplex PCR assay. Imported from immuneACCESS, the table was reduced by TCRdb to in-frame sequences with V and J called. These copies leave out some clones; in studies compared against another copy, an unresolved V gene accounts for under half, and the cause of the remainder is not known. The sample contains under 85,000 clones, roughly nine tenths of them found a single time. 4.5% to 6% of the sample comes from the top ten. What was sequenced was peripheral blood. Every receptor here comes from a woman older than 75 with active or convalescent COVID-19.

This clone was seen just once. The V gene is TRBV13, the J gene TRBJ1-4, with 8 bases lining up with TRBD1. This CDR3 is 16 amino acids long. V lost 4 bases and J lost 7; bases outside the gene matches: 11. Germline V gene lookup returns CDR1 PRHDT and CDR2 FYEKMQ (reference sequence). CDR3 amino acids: CASSSPGAGGREKLFF. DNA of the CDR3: TGTGCCAGCAGCTCCCCGGGGGCAGGGGGCCGTGAAAAACTGTTTTTT.

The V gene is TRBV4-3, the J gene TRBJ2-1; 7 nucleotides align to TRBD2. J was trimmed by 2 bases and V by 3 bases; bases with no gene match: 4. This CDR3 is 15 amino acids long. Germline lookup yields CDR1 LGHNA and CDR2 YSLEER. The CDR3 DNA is TGCGCCAGCAGCCAGAGCGGGGCCCCCTACAATGAGCAGTTCTTC. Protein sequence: CASSQSGAPYNEQFF.

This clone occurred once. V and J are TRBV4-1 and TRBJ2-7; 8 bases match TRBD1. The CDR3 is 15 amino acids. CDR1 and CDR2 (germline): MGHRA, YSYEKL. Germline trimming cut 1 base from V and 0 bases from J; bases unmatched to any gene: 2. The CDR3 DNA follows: TGCGCCAGCAGCCAAGGGGGACAGGTCTCCTACGAGCAGTACTTC. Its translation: CASSQGGQVSYEQYF.

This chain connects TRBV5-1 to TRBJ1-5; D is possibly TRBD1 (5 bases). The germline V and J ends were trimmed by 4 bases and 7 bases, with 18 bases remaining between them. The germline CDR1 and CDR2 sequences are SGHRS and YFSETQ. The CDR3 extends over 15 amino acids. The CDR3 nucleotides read TGCGCCAGCAGCCCGGGAGAAGGGGCATGGCAGCCCCAGCATTTT. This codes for CASSPGEGAWQPQHF.

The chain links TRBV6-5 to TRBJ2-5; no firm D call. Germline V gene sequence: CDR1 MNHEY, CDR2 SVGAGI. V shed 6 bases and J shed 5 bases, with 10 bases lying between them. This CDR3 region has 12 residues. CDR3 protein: CASSAHGETQYF. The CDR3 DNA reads TGTGCCAGCAGCGCCCACGGTGAGACCCAGTACTTC.

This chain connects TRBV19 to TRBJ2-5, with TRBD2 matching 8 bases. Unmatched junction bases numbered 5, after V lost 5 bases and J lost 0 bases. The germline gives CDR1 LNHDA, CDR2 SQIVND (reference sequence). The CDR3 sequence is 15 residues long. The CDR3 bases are TGTGCCAGTAGTTGGATTAGCGGGAACCAAGAGACCCAGTACTTC. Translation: CASSWISGNQETQYF.

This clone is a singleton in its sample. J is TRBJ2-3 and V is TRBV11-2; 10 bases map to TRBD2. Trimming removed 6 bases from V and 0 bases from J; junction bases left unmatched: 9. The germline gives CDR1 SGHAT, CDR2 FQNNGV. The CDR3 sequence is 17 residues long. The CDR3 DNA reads TGTGCCAGCAGTCCAAAAAAGACTAGCGGGAGCACAGATACGCAGTATTTT. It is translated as CASSPKKTSGSTDTQYF. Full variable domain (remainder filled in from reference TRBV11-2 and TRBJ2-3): EAGVAQSPRYKIIEKRQSVAFWCNPISGHATLYWYQQILGQGPKLLIQFQNNGVVDDSQLPKDRFSAERLKGVDSTLKIQPAKLEDSAVYLCASSPKKTSGSTDTQYFGPGTRLTVL.

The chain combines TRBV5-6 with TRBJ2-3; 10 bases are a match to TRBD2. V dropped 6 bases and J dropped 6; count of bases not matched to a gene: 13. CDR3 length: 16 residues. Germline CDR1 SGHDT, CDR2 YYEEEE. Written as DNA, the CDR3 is TGTGCCAGCAAGACCCTAGCGGGGGCGCTTTTGGATACGCAGTATTTT. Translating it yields CASKTLAGALLDTQYF.

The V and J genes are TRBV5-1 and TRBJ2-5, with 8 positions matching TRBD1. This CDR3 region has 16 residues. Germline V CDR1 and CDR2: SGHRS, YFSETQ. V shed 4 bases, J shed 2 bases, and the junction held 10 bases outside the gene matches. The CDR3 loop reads CASSLAGGITQETQYF. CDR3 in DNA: TGCGCCAGCAGCCTCGCAGGGGGCATTACACAAGAGACCCAGTACTTC.

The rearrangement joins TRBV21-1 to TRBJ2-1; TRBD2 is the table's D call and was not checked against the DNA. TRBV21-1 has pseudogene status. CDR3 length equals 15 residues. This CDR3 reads CASSKEFEGPNEQFF. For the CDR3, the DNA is TGTGCCAGCAGCAAAGAGTTCGAGGGTCCCAATGAGCAGTTCTTC.

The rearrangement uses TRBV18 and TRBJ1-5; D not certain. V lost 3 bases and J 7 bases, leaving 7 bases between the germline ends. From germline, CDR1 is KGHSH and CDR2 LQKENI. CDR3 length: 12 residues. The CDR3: CASSPSRQPQHF. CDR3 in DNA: TGTGCCAGCTCACCTTCGAGACAGCCCCAGCATTTT.